The 17 T cell receptor beta chains below all came from one sample that was sequenced in a study of control samples from healthy donors and cancer patients. The repertoire was sequenced with immunoSEQ multiplex PCR; TCRdb's copy has only in-frame clones and lacks some. The sample consists of tens of thousands of clones, 91% of them appearing once. Sequencing was carried out using blood. Receptors originate from a man aged 25-40 years in good health.

This clone was counted only a few times. This chain joins TRBV19 and TRBJ2-2, with D perhaps assigned TRBD1 or TRBD2 (7 bases each). Germline values: CDR1 LNHDA, CDR2 SQIVND (reference sequence). V lost 5 bases, J lost 3 bases, and 16 bases lay in between. CDR3 length: 16 amino acids. The CDR3 spells CASSARQGGDTGELFF. In DNA form, the CDR3 reads TGTGCCAGTAGTGCCCGACAGGGAGGGGACACCGGGGAGCTGTTTTTT.

Notes on this clone: The sample holds other DNA sequences that translate to the same CDR3. The chain couples TRBV19 to TRBJ2-7; D is possibly TRBD1 (6 bases). The CDR3 is 15 amino acids. Trimming cost V 1 base and J 0 bases, with 10 bases left between them. Germline V CDR1 and CDR2: LNHDA, SQIVND (reference sequence). CDR3 DNA: TGTGCCAGTAGTATAGGCAGGGGAAGCTCCTACGAGCAGTACTTC. Translation gives CASSIGRGSSYEQYF.

The chain carries TRBV27 and TRBJ1-2; the D gene is possibly TRBD1 (5 bases). The CDR3 sequence is 14 residues long. Trimming took off 5 bases at V and 6 bases at J, with 16 bases between the two ends. Germline V lookup: CDR1 MNHEY, CDR2 SMNVEV (reference sequence). CDR3 sequence reads: CASSLGGVVNGYTF. The CDR3 nucleotides read TGTGCCAGCAGTCTCGGGGGAGTCGTAAATGGCTACACCTTC.

The chain recombines TRBV6-5 with TRBJ1-1, with 8 nucleotides matching TRBD1. V trimming: 6 bases; J trimming: 2 bases; junction bases outside the gene matches: 5. There are 14 residues in the CDR3. Per germline, CDR1 MNHEY and CDR2 SVGAGI. DNA for the CDR3: TGTGCCAGCAGACAACAGGGGGACAACACTGAAGCTTTCTTT. Translation gives CASRQQGDNTEAFF.

The V gene is TRBV4-1, the J gene TRBJ2-5; 10 nucleotides agree with TRBD2. The CDR3 spans 18 residues. Germline-derived CDR1 and CDR2 are MGHRA and YSYEKL. V trimming: 0 bases; J trimming: 4 bases; junction bases outside the gene matches: 11. This CDR3 is CASSQDLIAGGHGETQYF. CDR3 coding DNA: TGCGCCAGCAGCCAAGATTTAATAGCGGGGGGCCACGGAGAGACCCAGTACTTC.

The CDR3 DNA reads as TGTGCCAGCAGTACCCGGGACCCCGGACAAGAGACCCAGTACTTC. Translating it yields CASSTRDPGQETQYF. This chain uses TRBV6-6 with TRBJ2-5, with D possibly called TRBD1 or TRBD2 (5 bases each). The length of the CDR3 is 15 residues. Trimming pared 5 bases from V and 2 bases from J, leaving 15 bases between. The germline gives CDR1 MNHNY, CDR2 SVGAGI (reference sequence).

This clone was detected once. The chain has TRBV28 and TRBJ2-7; D is ambiguous. Between the trimmed V and J ends, which lost 2 bases and 5 bases, there was a span of 4 bases. This CDR3 region has 11 residues. CDR1 is MDHEN, CDR2 SYDVKM, per germline. Here the CDR3 reads CASSLTHEQYF. DNA of the CDR3: TGTGCCAGCAGTTTAACCCACGAGCAGTACTTC.

This CDR3 is CASSLARGAHNQPQHF. CDR3 in DNA: TGTGCCAGCAGCTTAGCGCGGGGGGCCCACAATCAGCCCCAGCATTTT. The V call is TRBV7-2, the J call TRBJ1-5; perhaps TRBD1 as D (6 bases). The CDR3 covers 16 residues. Germline loops: CDR1 SGHTA, CDR2 FQGNSA. Trimming pared 0 bases from V and 3 bases from J, leaving 12 bases between.

J is TRBJ2-7 and V is TRBV18; 8 positions agree with TRBD1. The CDR3 totals 12 residues. The germline V gene has CDR1 KGHSH and CDR2 LQKENI. Trimming at V came to 3 bases and at J to 5 bases, leaving 0 bases not matched to a gene. In DNA form, the CDR3 reads TGTGCCAGCTCACCGACAGGGGACGAGCAGTACTTC. Translation: CASSPTGDEQYF.

This sequence joins TRBV15 and TRBJ1-2; D unresolved. Per the germline V gene, CDR1 is LNHNV and CDR2 is YYDKDF (reference sequence). V lost 0 bases to trimming and J lost 4 bases, with 15 bases between them. The CDR3 runs to 16 residues. The CDR3 reads CATSRDSGRPSYGYTF. The CDR3 region has the DNA TGTGCCACCAGCAGAGATAGCGGAAGGCCGTCCTATGGCTACACCTTC.

This chain joins TRBV30 and TRBJ2-2, with a tentative D call TRBD2 (5 bases). V dropped 3 bases and J dropped 6 bases, with 11 bases sitting between them. Germline V gene data show CDR1 as GTSNPN and CDR2 as SVGIG (reference sequence). This CDR3 has 13 amino acids. The CDR3 nucleotides read TGTGCCTGGAGGAACGGACTGGCCGGGGAGCTGTTTTTT. Translated: CAWRNGLAGELFF.

V gene TRBV7-2 combines with J gene TRBJ2-7; 9 bases map to TRBD1. The CDR3 runs 15 residues. Germline loops: CDR1 SGHTA, CDR2 FQGNSA. Trimming took 5 bases from V and 3 from J; bases not matched to a gene: 8. CDR3 sequence: CASSGDGTGLYEQYF. CDR3 DNA sequence: TGTGCCAGCAGCGGGGACGGGACAGGGCTCTACGAGCAGTACTTC.

This clone was detected once. The chain uses TRBV6-5 and TRBJ2-1; 10 bases map to TRBD2. Germline trimming cut 2 bases from V and 7 bases from J; bases unmatched to any gene: 8. The CDR3 has 16 residues. Per germline, CDR1 MNHEY and CDR2 SVGAGI. The CDR3 DNA reads as TGTGCCAGCAGTTACCTCCGACTAGCGGGTTTAAATGAGCAGTTCTTC. It translates to CASSYLRLAGLNEQFF.

The chain combines TRBV2 with TRBJ2-3, with D hard to call. The V and J ends lost 6 bases and 6 bases respectively, with 7 bases between them. This CDR3 contains 11 residues. Germline V lookup: CDR1 SNHLY, CDR2 FYNNEI. Here the CDR3 reads CASRVSDTQYF. CDR3 nucleotide sequence: TGTGCCAGCAGGGTCTCCGATACGCAGTATTTT.

The V call is TRBV5-1, the J call TRBJ2-1; unclear D gene. The CDR3 has 16 residues. CDR1 and CDR2 (germline): SGHRS, YFSETQ. V was pared by 4 bases and J by 0 bases, with 14 bases between. Here the CDR3 reads CASSLDPLSSYNEQFF. The CDR3 nucleotides read TGCGCCAGCAGCCTGGACCCGTTGAGCTCCTACAATGAGCAGTTCTTC.

The V call is TRBV29-1, the J call TRBJ2-7; the match to TRBD2 covers 8 bases. Germline assignment: CDR1 SQVTM and CDR2 ANQGSEA. The J segment lost 6 bases and the V segment lost 4 bases, leaving 8 bases of the junction unmatched. CDR3 length equals 13 residues. Here the CDR3 reads CSVGDALAGEQYF. The CDR3 coding sequence is TGCAGCGTTGGAGACGCTCTAGCGGGCGAGCAGTACTTC.

Here the CDR3 reads CASGGLAGVNEQFF. The CDR3 DNA sequence: TGTGCCAGCGGGGGACTAGCGGGCGTTAATGAGCAGTTCTTC. The chain uses TRBV6-5 and TRBJ2-1; 12 nucleotides line up with TRBD2. The V segment lost 8 bases and the J segment 7 bases; nucleotides outside the gene matches: 6. Germline CDR1 and CDR2: MNHEY and SVGAGI. CDR3 length: 14 amino acids.